This TCR beta chain was identified in a study of blood T cell repertoires in COVID-19. Study details: Acute and convalescent COVID-19 specimens originated in the United States, Italy and Spain. Sample material is recorded as cDNA or gDNA derived from T cells, B-cell-depleted T cells, or PBMCs.

Original data processing: How many nucleated cells were present was estimated from reference gene primer amplification. Assay: immunoSEQ multiplex PCR; the TCRdb copy retains only in-frame clones and omits some. V, J and clone size are taken as reported in that table, and D and trimming were inferred from the DNA itself. The repertoire holds hundreds of thousands of clones, with 80% to 90% as singletons. Per the germline V gene, CDR1 is SGHRS and CDR2 is YFSETQ. CDR3 size: 14 residues. V lost 4 bases and J lost 7; bases outside the gene matches: 5. This TCR came from a woman in her late teens or twenties with acute or convalescent COVID-19. The rearrangement uses TRBV5-1 and TRBJ1-1, with 12 bases aligning to TRBD1. Material: peripheral blood. The CDR3 nucleotides are TGCGCCAGCAGCCTAGGGACAGGGGGCGATGAAGCTTTCTTT. It encodes CASSLGTGGDEAFF. Using reference TRBV5-1 and TRBJ1-1 for the parts outside the CDR3, the full variable domain is KAGVTQTPRYLIKTRGQQVTLSCSPISGHRSVSWYQQTPGQGLQFLFEYFSETQRNKGNFPGRFSGRQFSNSRSEMNVSTLELGDSALYLCASSLGTGGDEAFFGQGTRLTVV.